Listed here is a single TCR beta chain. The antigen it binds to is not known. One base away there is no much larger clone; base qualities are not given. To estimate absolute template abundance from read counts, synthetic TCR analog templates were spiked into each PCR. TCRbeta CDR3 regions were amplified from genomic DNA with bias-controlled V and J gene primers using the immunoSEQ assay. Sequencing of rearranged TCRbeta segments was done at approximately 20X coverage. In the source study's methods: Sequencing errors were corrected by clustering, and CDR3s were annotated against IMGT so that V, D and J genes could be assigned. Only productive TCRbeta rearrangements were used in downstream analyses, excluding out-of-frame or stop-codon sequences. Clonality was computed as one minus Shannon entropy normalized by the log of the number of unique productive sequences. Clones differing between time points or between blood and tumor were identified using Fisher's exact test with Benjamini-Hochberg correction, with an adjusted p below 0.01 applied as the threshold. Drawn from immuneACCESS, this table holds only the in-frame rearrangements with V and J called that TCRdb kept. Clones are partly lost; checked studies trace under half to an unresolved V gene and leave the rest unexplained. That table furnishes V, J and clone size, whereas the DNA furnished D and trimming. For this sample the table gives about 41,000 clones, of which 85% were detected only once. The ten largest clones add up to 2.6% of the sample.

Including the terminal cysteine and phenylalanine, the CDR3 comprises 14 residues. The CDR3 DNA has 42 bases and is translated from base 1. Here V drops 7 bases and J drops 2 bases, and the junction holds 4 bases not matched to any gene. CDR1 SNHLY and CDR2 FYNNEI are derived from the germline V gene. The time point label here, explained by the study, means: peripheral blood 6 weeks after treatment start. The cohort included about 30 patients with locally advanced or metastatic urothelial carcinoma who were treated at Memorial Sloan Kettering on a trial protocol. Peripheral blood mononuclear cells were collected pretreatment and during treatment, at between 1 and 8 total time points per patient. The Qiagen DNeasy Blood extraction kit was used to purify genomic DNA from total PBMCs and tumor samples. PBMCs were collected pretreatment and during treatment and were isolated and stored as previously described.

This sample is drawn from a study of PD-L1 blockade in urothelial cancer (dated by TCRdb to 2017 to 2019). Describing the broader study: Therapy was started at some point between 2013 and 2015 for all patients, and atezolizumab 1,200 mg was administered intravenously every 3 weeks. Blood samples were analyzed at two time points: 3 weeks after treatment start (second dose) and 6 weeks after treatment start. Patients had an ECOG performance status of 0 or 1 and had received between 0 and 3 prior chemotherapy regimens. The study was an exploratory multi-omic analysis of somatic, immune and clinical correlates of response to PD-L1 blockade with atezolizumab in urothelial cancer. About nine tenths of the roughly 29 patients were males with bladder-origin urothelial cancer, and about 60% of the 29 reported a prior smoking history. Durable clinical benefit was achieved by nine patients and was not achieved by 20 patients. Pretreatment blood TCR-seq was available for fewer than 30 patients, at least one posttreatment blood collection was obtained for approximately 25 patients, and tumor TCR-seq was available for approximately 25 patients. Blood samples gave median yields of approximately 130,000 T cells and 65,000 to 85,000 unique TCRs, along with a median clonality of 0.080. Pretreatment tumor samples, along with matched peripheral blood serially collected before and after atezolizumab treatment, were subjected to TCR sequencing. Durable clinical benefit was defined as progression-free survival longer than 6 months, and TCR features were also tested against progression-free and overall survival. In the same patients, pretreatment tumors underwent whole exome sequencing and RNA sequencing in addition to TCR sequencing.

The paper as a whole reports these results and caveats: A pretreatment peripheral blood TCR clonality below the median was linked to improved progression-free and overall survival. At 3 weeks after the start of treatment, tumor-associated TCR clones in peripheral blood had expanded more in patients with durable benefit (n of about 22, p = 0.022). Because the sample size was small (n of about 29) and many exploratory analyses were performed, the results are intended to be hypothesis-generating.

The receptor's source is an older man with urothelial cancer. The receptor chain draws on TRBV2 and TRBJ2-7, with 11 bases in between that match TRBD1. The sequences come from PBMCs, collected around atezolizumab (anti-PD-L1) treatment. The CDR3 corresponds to CASKRTGGPYEQYF. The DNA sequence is TGTGCCAGCAAGAGGACAGGGGGCCCCTACGAGCAGTACTTC.